Shown below are 6 T cell receptor beta chains from a single sample sequenced in a study of siplizumab effects on memory and regulatory T cells. Clones were sequenced by immunoSEQ multiplex PCR, and TCRdb holds only the in-frame ones, with some missing. Of some 75,000 clones listed, 93% are singletons. Sequencing was done on a sample of CD8+ T cells sorted from blood. The receptors were gathered from a human donor in good health.

The rearrangement uses TRBV6-1 and TRBJ1-5; D uncertain. V gave up 2 bases and J gave up 4 bases, with 15 bases separating them. CDR1 and CDR2 from the germline V gene are MNHNS and SASEGT. The CDR3 is 16 amino acids. The CDR3 region is CASSEFGRSWNQPQHF. CDR3 DNA sequence: TGTGCCAGCAGTGAATTCGGACGGTCATGGAATCAGCCCCAGCATTTT.

The chain is built from TRBV6-5 and TRBJ2-5; weak D call: TRBD1 (6 bases). V was shortened by 6 bases and J by 7 bases, with 12 bases between the two germline ends. This CDR3 has 12 amino acids. Germline V lookup: CDR1 MNHEY, CDR2 SVGAGI. The CDR3 reads CASRTGIGTQYF. CDR3 nucleotides: TGTGCCAGCAGAACAGGGATAGGGACCCAGTACTTC.

This rearrangement joins TRBV2 to TRBJ2-5; D not certain. The ends were cut back, 7 bases at V and 9 bases at J, with 12 bases in the middle. The CDR3 is 11 residues long. CDR1 is SNHLY, CDR2 FYNNEI, per germline. The CDR3 DNA reads TGTGCCAGCAATCCGAGTGAGGCCCAGTACTTC. Its translation is CASNPSEAQYF.

The chain has TRBV19 and TRBJ2-1, with D tentatively TRBD1 (5 bases). Between the trimmed V and J ends, which lost 5 bases and 4 bases, there was a span of 12 bases. Germline V gene lookup returns CDR1 LNHDA and CDR2 SQIVND (reference sequence). The CDR3 extends over 14 amino acids. The CDR3 DNA sequence: TGTGCCAGTAGTCTTTCGACAGCGTACAATGAGCAGTTCTTC. This gives the protein CASSLSTAYNEQFF.

This clone has a count of ten or more. The V call is TRBV27, the J call TRBJ1-2, with D uncertain. Germline CDR1 is MNHEY and CDR2 is SMNVEV (reference sequence). The CDR3 sequence is 14 residues long. The V and J ends lost 5 bases and 2 bases respectively, with 12 bases between them. As DNA, the CDR3 is TGTGCCAGCAGTCCAACTCAGAACAACTATGGCTACACCTTC. The encoded protein is CASSPTQNNYGYTF.

The gene calls are TRBV5-8 and TRBJ2-3; 8 positions agree with TRBD2. After removal of 3 bases from V and 1 base from J, the junction contained 10 bases not matched to a gene. Germline CDR1 reads SGHTS; CDR2 reads YDEGEE. The CDR3 extends over 17 amino acids. The CDR3, as DNA: TGTGCCAGCAGCTGGCACACTAGCGGAGGGGGCACAGATACGCAGTATTTT. As protein: CASSWHTSGGGTDTQYF.